This paragraph covers one T cell receptor (beta chain) sequence. What this receptor recognizes is not known. One base away there is no much larger clone; base qualities are not given. The data originate from a study of blood T cell repertoires in COVID-19 (dated by TCRdb to about 2020). At the level of the whole study: Samples from collaborators originated in the United States, Italy and Spain and spanned both the acute and convalescent phases of COVID-19. A freely available public database, intended as a resource for researchers studying the immune response to SARS-CoV-2, is where the repertoires were released. The material from the prospective study consisted of cDNA or gDNA derived from T cells, B-cell-depleted T cells, or PBMCs. Deeply sampled blood TCRbeta repertoires from subjects exposed to, actively infected with, or recovered from COVID-19 were included in the dataset. A de-identified subject ID, COVID-19 status, age in years and sex were almost always included in the sample metadata. The samples were drawn from two sources: the first 160 participants of the ongoing ImmuneRACE study, and some 1,300 subjects contributed by 6 global collaborators. Where available, HLA class I and class II types were obtained from metadata supplied by the sample provider rather than from assay-based typing.

TCRbeta CDR3 regions were amplified from genomic DNA using the immunoSEQ Assay, a bias-controlled multiplex PCR. The study's own analysis went as follows. Within the assay, amplification of reference gene primers was used to estimate how many nucleated cells each sample contained. To quantify the absolute abundance of each unique TCRbeta CDR3 rearrangement, sequence reads were collapsed and filtered. Productive Simpson clonality was computed per sample as the square root of Simpson's diversity index over productive rearrangements. TCRdb retrieved this table from immuneACCESS and kept in-frame rearrangements only. Not all clones are present; in checked studies, unresolved V genes account for under half, and no reason is known for the remainder. Clone size and V and J calls were adopted from that table, with D and trimming inferred from the DNA. Across this sample there are more than 300,000 clones, with 90% seen only once. Less than 4% of the sample is in the top ten clones.

Broad study findings and their caveats: Clinical and demographic metadata were provided uncurated, with the amount varying by source and participant.

Enrolling through a virtual design, the prospective study's participants ranged in age from roughly 18 to 89 years and lived across roughly 23 United States geographic areas. To assign participants to cohorts, the prospective study relied on clinical history that participants themselves reported in a screening survey and a study questionnaire. Exposed participants had been in contact, within 2 weeks of entering the study, with a person who had a PCR-confirmed or clinician-diagnosed case of COVID-19. Mobile phlebotomists in the prospective study collected whole blood, serum and a nasopharyngeal or oropharyngeal swab from every participant. Participants in the prospective study had the option to provide additional blood draws and questionnaires over a roughly 2-month period. Before DNA extraction, blood samples from the prospective study were shipped at room temperature or frozen. Via the germline V gene, CDR1 is KGHSH and CDR2 LQKENI. The CDR3 runs 15 amino acids, cysteine and phenylalanine included. CDR3 DNA only is kept here, 45 bases in frame from base 1. V lost 6 bases and J lost 5 bases; the stretch between them is 19 bases long.

Source material: PBMCs or T cells enriched from blood (not recorded which). This TCR was recovered from a woman under 40 who had been exposed to COVID-19. The chain was built from TRBV18 and TRBJ2-5, with TRBD1 tentatively as D gene (6 bases match). The DNA sequence reads TGTGCCAGCTCGGTAGACAGGTTGCGTATCGAGACCCAGTACTTC. Its protein is CASSVDRLRIETQYF.